A single TCR beta chain is shown here with its context. The data derive from a study of cytotoxic CD8 clonotypes in ibrutinib-treated CLL. Using immunoSEQ multiplex PCR, the repertoire was profiled, and TCRdb retains in-frame clones only, with some absent. The data hold roughly 220,000 clones, with 79% observed a single time. Germline V gene sequence: CDR1 MDHEN, CDR2 SYDVKM. Trimming cost V 3 bases and J 11 bases; bases outside gene matches: 10. This CDR3 comprises 14 residues. The rearrangement uses TRBV28 and TRBJ2-1; 7 bases are shared with TRBD1. The sequence derives from a human donor with chronic lymphocytic leukemia. Sequences were derived from PBMCs, sampled after 12 months of ibrutinib treatment. The DNA of the CDR3 is TGTGCCAGCAGTTTGGACAGGCCGGGATTAAAGCAGTTCTTC. Its protein is CASSLDRPGLKQFF. The whole variable domain, filled in from reference TRBV28 and TRBJ2-1, reads DVKVTQSSRYLVKRTGEKVFLECVQDMDHENMFWYRQDPGLGLRLIYFSYDVKMKEKGDIPEGYSVSREKKERFSLILESASTNQTSMYLCASSLDRPGLKQFFGPGTRLTVL.